This entry is about one T cell receptor beta chain. Patients had locally advanced or metastatic urothelial carcinoma. The CDR3 runs 17 residues. The V gene's germline CDR1 is SGHRS and CDR2 YFSETQ. Unmatched junction bases numbered 7, after V lost 2 bases and J lost 1 base. This record comes from a study of PD-L1 blockade in urothelial cancer. For the study at large: Atezolizumab therapy began for patients in 2014, dosed at 1,200 mg intravenously every 3 weeks. Males with bladder-origin urothelial cancer made up about 85% of the roughly 29 patients.

Here immunoSEQ multiplex PCR was the method, and the copy in TCRdb shows in-frame clones only, minus some. The data show 35,000 or so clones, just over 35% seen once. This TCR derives from a man aged 55 to 70 with urothelial cancer. The rearrangement joins TRBV5-1 to TRBJ2-2; 8 positions match TRBD1. Sequencing used tumor tissue, obtained before atezolizumab (anti-PD-L1) treatment. CDR3 protein: CASSLTFTGGNTGELFF. The CDR3 DNA sequence: TGCGCCAGCAGCTTAACATTTACAGGGGGGAACACCGGGGAGCTGTTTTTT.